Shown below are 26 T cell receptor beta chains from a single sample sequenced in a study of cytomegalovirus exposure and HLA in healthy donors. The PCR employed 60 Vbeta primers together with 13 Jbeta primers. Produced via immunoSEQ multiplex PCR; TCRdb's table is partial and in-frame only. The sample has some 170,000 clones; about 80% are singletons. The sequencing input was PBMCs. The receptors originated from a young man in good health and CMV-seropositive.

The chain links TRBV29-1 to TRBJ2-5; 7 bases are shared with TRBD2. Germline V gene sequence: CDR1 SQVTM, CDR2 ANQGSEA. The CDR3 runs to 13 residues. Germline trimming cut 7 bases from V and 3 bases from J; bases unmatched to any gene: 8. The DNA of the CDR3 is TGCAGCGCTGGGAGGGGTACTAAAGAGACCCAGTACTTC. Amino acids: CSAGRGTKETQYF.

This chain connects TRBV19 to TRBJ1-2; perhaps TRBD1 as D (6 bases). CDR3 length: 12 amino acids. The V end was cut by 3 bases, the J end by 6 bases, with 8 bases between. The germline V gene has CDR1 LNHDA and CDR2 SQIVND (reference sequence). CDR3 sequence: CASSINRDGYTF. CDR3 bases: TGTGCCAGTAGTATCAACAGGGATGGCTACACCTTC.

The chain recombines TRBV5-1 with TRBJ1-4; perhaps TRBD1 as D (5 bases). V shed 3 bases and J shed 1 base, with 7 bases lying between them. Germline CDR1 reads SGHRS; CDR2 reads YFSETQ. The CDR3 is 14 residues long. CDR3 region: CASSWGRTNEKLFF. The CDR3 DNA sequence: TGCGCCAGCAGCTGGGGCCGAACTAATGAAAAACTGTTTTTT.

The genes are TRBV10-3 and TRBJ1-1; D is perhaps TRBD1 (5 bases). The germline CDR1 and CDR2 sequences are ENHRY and SYGVKD. V shed 7 bases and J shed 5 bases, with 14 bases lying between them. This CDR3 comprises 13 residues. CDR3 sequence: CAITAGLGTEAFF. The CDR3 DNA follows: TGTGCCATCACGGCAGGGTTAGGGACTGAAGCTTTCTTT.

The V and J genes are TRBV20-1 and TRBJ1-1; no clear D gene. V shed 6 bases and J shed 1 base, with 6 bases lying between them. This CDR3 spans 11 amino acids. The germline gives CDR1 DFQATT, CDR2 SNEGSKA (reference sequence). CDR3 sequence: CSASSNTEAFF. The CDR3 DNA reads as TGCAGTGCGTCATCGAACACTGAAGCTTTCTTT.

In its sample, this clone was seen a few times. The rearrangement joins TRBV20-1 to TRBJ1-2; 7 bases fit TRBD1. Germline V gene data show CDR1 as DFQATT and CDR2 as SNEGSKA (reference sequence). This CDR3 is built from 11 residues. Unmatched junction bases numbered 6, after V lost 6 bases and J lost 8 bases. The CDR3 DNA reads TGCAGTGCATCGACAGGGAGGGGCTACACCTTC. This gives the protein CSASTGRGYTF.

The V call is TRBV13, the J call TRBJ1-2; 10 bases fit TRBD1. The junction had 10 bases not matched to a gene; V was cut back by 0 bases and J by 6 bases. The CDR3 extends over 17 amino acids. Germline V gene lookup returns CDR1 PRHDT and CDR2 FYEKMQ (reference sequence). This chain's CDR3 is CASSLGEPGTGEDGYTF. The CDR3, as DNA: TGTGCCAGCAGCTTAGGCGAACCCGGGACAGGGGAAGATGGCTACACCTTC. The full variable domain, in which reference TRBV13 and TRBJ1-2 provide the parts outside the CDR3, is AAGVIQSPRHLIKEKRETATLKCYPIPRHDTVYWYQQGPGQDPQFLISFYEKMQSDKGSIPDRFSAQQFSDYHSELNMSSLELGDSALYFCASSLGEPGTGEDGYTFGSGTRLTVV.

The genes are TRBV15 and TRBJ1-4; 9 bases are a match to TRBD1. V lost 5 bases and J lost 4; bases outside the gene matches: 5. Germline values: CDR1 LNHNV, CDR2 YYDKDF (reference sequence). The length of the CDR3 is 15 residues. The CDR3 sequence: CATSGDRVRNEKLFF. The CDR3 DNA is TGTGCCACCAGCGGGGACAGGGTCCGTAATGAAAAACTGTTTTTT.

The chain links TRBV25-1 to TRBJ1-6; D unclear. Germline CDR1 is MGHDK and CDR2 is SYGVNS. V gave up 2 bases and J gave up 8 bases, with 10 bases separating them. The CDR3 length is 14 residues. DNA for the CDR3: TGTGCCAGCAGTGAAGCAGGCTCTCATTCACCCCTCCACTTT. Protein: CASSEAGSHSPLHF.

The chain is built from TRBV2 and TRBJ1-2; D call uncertain. Germline V gene data show CDR1 as SNHLY and CDR2 as FYNNEI. The length of the CDR3 is 13 residues. Trimming pared 8 bases from V and 2 bases from J, leaving 12 bases between. The CDR3 spells CASRGGPNYGYTF. The CDR3 DNA follows: TGTGCCAGCCGAGGAGGGCCCAACTATGGCTACACCTTC.

V is TRBV5-4 and J is TRBJ1-1; a weak D match, TRBD1 (5 bases). Germline lookup yields CDR1 SGHNT and CDR2 YYREEE (reference sequence). The CDR3 has 14 residues. The V end lost 4 bases, the J end lost 5 bases, and 15 bases lay between the germline ends. CDR3: CASSTIGRGTEAFF. For the CDR3, the DNA is TGTGCCAGCAGCACGATCGGTAGGGGAACTGAAGCTTTCTTT.

The chain joins TRBV5-4 to TRBJ2-7; D possibly corresponds to TRBD1 (6 bases). The CDR3 spans 13 residues. Germline V lookup: CDR1 SGHNT, CDR2 YYREEE (reference sequence). V was pared by 4 bases and J by 5 bases, with 13 bases between. DNA for the CDR3: TGTGCCAGCAGCACGAACAGGGTCAACGAGCAGTACTTC. As protein: CASSTNRVNEQYF.

The chain joins TRBV27 to TRBJ2-3; D unresolved. CDR1 and CDR2 from the germline V gene are MNHEY and SMNVEV (reference sequence). V gave up 4 bases and J gave up 8 bases, with 10 bases separating them. The CDR3 spans 12 residues. DNA of the CDR3: TGTGCCAGCAGTTCCCCCCCGCGTACGCAGTATTTT. Protein sequence: CASSSPPRTQYF.

The chain combines TRBV5-5 with TRBJ2-7; 12 bases agree with TRBD2. V gave up 3 bases and J gave up 2 bases; unmatched junction bases: 18. This CDR3 region has 20 residues. In germline, CDR1 is SGHKS, CDR2 YYEKEE (reference sequence). In nucleotides, the CDR3 is TGTGCCAGCAGCTCAAAAGGGACAGGACCTAGCGGGAGGGGGACCTACGAGCAGTACTTC. It is translated as CASSSKGTGPSGRGTYEQYF.

The rearrangement links TRBV4-1 to TRBJ2-5, with a tentative D call TRBD2 (7 bases). Germline lookup yields CDR1 MGHRA and CDR2 YSYEKL. This CDR3 is 13 amino acids long. The V gene lost 6 bases and the J gene lost 5 bases, with 13 bases spanning the gap. CDR3 residues: CASRGGARETQYF. As DNA, the CDR3 is TGCGCCAGCAGAGGGGGGGCCCGGGAGACCCAGTACTTC.

This clone was counted between two and nine times. This chain joins TRBV5-1 and TRBJ2-5, with D perhaps TRBD1 (6 bases). This CDR3 has 15 residues. The germline V gene encodes CDR1 SGHRS and CDR2 YFSETQ. Between the trimmed V and J ends, which lost 0 bases and 5 bases, there was a span of 14 bases. This chain's CDR3 is CASSLEATGSETQYF. DNA for the CDR3: TGCGCCAGCAGCTTGGAGGCTACAGGGAGCGAGACCCAGTACTTC.

This clone was detected a few times. V gene TRBV29-1 combines with J gene TRBJ2-2; possibly TRBD2 for D (6 bases). The CDR3 extends over 11 amino acids. Trimming shortened V by 5 bases and J by 6 bases, and 7 bases separated the two germline ends. Germline CDR1 reads SQVTM; CDR2 reads ANQGSEA. The CDR3 reads CSVSGAGELFF. Written as DNA, the CDR3 is TGCAGCGTTTCGGGAGCCGGGGAGCTGTTTTTT.

This sequence joins TRBV2 and TRBJ1-2; D gene uncertain. Trimming removed 1 base at V and 5 bases at J, with 8 bases between. The CDR3 loop spans 13 amino acids. CDR1 and CDR2 (germline): SNHLY, FYNNEI. The CDR3 DNA reads as TGTGCCAGCAGTGAAGGGAGGAGTTATGGCTACACCTTC. Translation: CASSEGRSYGYTF.

This clone was found once. CDR3 DNA: TGTGCTAGTGGAAGCGGACAGGCCGGATTAGTCCAGCCCCAGCATTTT. Its translation: CASGSGQAGLVQPQHF. This chain links TRBV12-5 with TRBJ1-5; TRBD1 matches at 7 bases. The CDR3 contains 16 residues. Unmatched junction bases numbered 15, after V lost 6 bases and J lost 7 bases. The germline gives CDR1 LGHNT, CDR2 FRNRAP.

The V gene is TRBV27, the J gene TRBJ1-1; perhaps TRBD1 as D (6 bases). This CDR3 is built from 15 residues. Germline-derived CDR1 and CDR2 are MNHEY and SMNVEV (reference sequence). V was shortened by 5 bases and J by 0 bases, with 13 bases between the two germline ends. In nucleotides, the CDR3 is TGTGCCAGCAGTAACCACAGGGACCTGAACACTGAAGCTTTCTTT. Its translation: CASSNHRDLNTEAFF.

The chain carries TRBV6-5 and TRBJ2-7; 12 bases are a match to TRBD2. This CDR3 spans 15 amino acids. The germline V gene encodes CDR1 MNHEY and CDR2 SVGAGI. J gave up 4 bases and V 8 bases, and 9 bases lay outside the gene matches. The CDR3 DNA reads TGTGCCAGCCGATCCTCCGGGACTAGCGGGTACGAGCAGTACTTC. It is translated as CASRSSGTSGYEQYF.

V usage is TRBV19 and J usage is TRBJ1-2, with 9 nucleotides matching TRBD1. The CDR3 sequence is 15 residues long. The V gene end was trimmed by 1 base and the J gene end by 5 bases; junction bases not matched to a gene: 5. Germline V CDR1 and CDR2: LNHDA, SQIVND (reference sequence). The CDR3 spells CASSIGGQGNYGYTF. The CDR3 DNA reads as TGTGCCAGTAGTATAGGCGGACAGGGGAATTATGGCTACACCTTC.

The chain uses TRBV10-3 and TRBJ1-1; maybe TRBD1 (6 bases). In germline, CDR1 is ENHRY, CDR2 SYGVKD. CDR3 length: 15 amino acids. V lost 2 bases, J lost 1 base, and 11 bases lay in between. The CDR3 DNA reads TGTGCCATCAGTGAGGTCCAAGGGGGGAACACTGAAGCTTTCTTT. It yields the protein CAISEVQGGNTEAFF.

The rearrangement uses TRBV6-5 and TRBJ2-1, with 12 bases fitting TRBD2. With V trimmed by 6 bases and J by 5 bases, 5 bases remained unmatched. Germline V gene sequence: CDR1 MNHEY, CDR2 SVGAGI. The CDR3 covers 15 residues. DNA of the CDR3: TGTGCCAGCAGAAAACTAGCGGGGGGCAACAATGAGCAGTTCTTC. Amino acids: CASRKLAGGNNEQFF.

This chain uses TRBV5-6 with TRBJ1-2; the D is unclear. Germline assignment: CDR1 SGHDT and CDR2 YYEEEE. The CDR3 loop spans 15 amino acids. V lost 1 base, J lost 4 bases, and 14 bases lay in between. The CDR3 nucleotides read TGTGCCAGCAGCTTGTTATGGAGTGCGGGCTATGGCTACACCTTC. Protein sequence: CASSLLWSAGYGYTF.

The rearrangement links TRBV4-1 to TRBJ2-7; the D gene is possibly TRBD2 (6 bases). The CDR3 runs to 14 residues. The germline CDR1 and CDR2 sequences are MGHRA and YSYEKL. V was cut by 5 bases and J by 2 bases, with 13 bases left in between. The CDR3 DNA reads TGCGCCAGCAGCTTGGCGGAGGGACCCTACGAGCAGTACTTC. It is translated as CASSLAEGPYEQYF.